Listed here is a single TCR beta chain. Its antigen remains unidentified. These data are taken from a study of vaccination and CD4 T cells after COVID-19. Findings of the study overall: It was observed that, in convalescent patients, a median 86.3% of reactive clones arose only post-vaccination.

This CDR3 contains 14 residues. The V gene lost 6 bases and the J gene lost 0 bases, with 11 bases spanning the gap. Per the germline V gene, CDR1 is MNHNS and CDR2 is SASEGT. The Oncomine TCR Beta short-read assay generated sequence data from the DNA of cultured CD4+ T cells. In TCRdb, the PCR reads were re-called with MiXCR into one record per CDR3 protein. The table has 20,000 to 25,000 distinct CDR3 sequences, about 40% seen once. The time point here: late sampling 161 to 241 days after vaccination in a few convalescent patients. Treatment: approximately nine-day PBMC culture with coronavirus spike peptide pools or control peptides (ViraFEST assay). With peptide pools, ViraFEST first expanded antigen-specific T cells and afterwards sequenced their TCRs.

The chain couples TRBV6-1 to TRBJ1-2; D is unclear. This material consisted of CD4+ T cells from blood, cultured in vitro, taken about 7 months after SARS-CoV-2 vaccination. The receptor comes from a human donor who had recovered from COVID-19. CDR3 sequence reads: CASSPAVSNYGYTF. The CDR3, as DNA: TGTGCCAGCAGCCCAGCGGTCTCTAACTATGGCTACACCTTC.